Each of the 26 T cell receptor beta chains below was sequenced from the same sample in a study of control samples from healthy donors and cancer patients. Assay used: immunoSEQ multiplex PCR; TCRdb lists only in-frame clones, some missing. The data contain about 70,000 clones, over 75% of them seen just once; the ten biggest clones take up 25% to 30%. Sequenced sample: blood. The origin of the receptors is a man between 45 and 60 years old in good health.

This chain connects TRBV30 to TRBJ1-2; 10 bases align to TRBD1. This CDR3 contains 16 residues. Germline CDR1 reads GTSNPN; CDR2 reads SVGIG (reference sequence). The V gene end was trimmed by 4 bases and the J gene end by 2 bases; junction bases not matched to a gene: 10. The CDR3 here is CAWIPDRGYPNYGYTF. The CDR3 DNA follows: TGTGCCTGGATTCCGGACAGGGGGTACCCAAACTATGGCTACACCTTC.

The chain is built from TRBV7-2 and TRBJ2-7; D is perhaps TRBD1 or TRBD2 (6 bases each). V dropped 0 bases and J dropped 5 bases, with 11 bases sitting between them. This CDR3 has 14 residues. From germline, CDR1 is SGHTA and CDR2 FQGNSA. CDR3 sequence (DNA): TGTGCCAGCAGCTTAGCAGGGGGGCAACACGAGCAGTACTTC. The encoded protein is CASSLAGGQHEQYF.

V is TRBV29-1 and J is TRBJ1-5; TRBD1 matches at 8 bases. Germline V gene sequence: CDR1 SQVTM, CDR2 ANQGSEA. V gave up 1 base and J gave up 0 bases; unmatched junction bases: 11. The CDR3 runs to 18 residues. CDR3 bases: TGCAGCGTTGAAGGGGGCCAGGGGGCCGGTTATAGCAATCAGCCCCAGCATTTT. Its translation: CSVEGGQGAGYSNQPQHF.

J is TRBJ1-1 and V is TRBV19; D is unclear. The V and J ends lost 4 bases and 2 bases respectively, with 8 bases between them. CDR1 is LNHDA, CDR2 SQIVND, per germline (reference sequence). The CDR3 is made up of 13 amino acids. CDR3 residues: CASSTVFNTEAFF. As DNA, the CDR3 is TGTGCCAGTAGTACGGTCTTTAACACTGAAGCTTTCTTT.

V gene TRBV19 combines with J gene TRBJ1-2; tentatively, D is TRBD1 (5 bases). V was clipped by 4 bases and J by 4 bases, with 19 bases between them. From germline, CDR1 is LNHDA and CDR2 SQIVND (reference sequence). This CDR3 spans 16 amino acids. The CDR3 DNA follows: TGTGCCAGTAGTAGCTACAGTGGCCGTGGGGGCTATGGCTACACCTTC. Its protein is CASSSYSGRGGYGYTF.

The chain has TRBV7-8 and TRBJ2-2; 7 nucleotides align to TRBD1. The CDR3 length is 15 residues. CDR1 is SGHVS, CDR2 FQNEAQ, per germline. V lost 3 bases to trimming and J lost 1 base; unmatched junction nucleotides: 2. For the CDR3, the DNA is TGTGCCAGCAGCTTCAGGGACAGGAACACCGGGGAGCTGTTTTTT. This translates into CASSFRDRNTGELFF.

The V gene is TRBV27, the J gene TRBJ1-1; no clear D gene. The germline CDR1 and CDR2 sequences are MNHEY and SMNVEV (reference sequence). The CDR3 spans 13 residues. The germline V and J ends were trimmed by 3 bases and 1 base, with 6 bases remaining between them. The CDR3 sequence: CASSFSGNTEAFF. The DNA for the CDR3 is TGTGCCAGCAGTTTTTCGGGGAACACTGAAGCTTTCTTT.

The CDR3 DNA reads TGCGCCAGCAGCCACAGCGGCGGGTCAGCCGAGCAGTACTTC. Protein sequence: CASSHSGGSAEQYF. The rearrangement uses TRBV4-3 and TRBJ2-7; tentatively, D is TRBD2 (5 bases). The CDR3 has 14 residues. The germline V and J ends were trimmed by 3 bases and 6 bases, with 15 bases remaining between them. Germline V gene sequence: CDR1 LGHNA, CDR2 YSLEER.

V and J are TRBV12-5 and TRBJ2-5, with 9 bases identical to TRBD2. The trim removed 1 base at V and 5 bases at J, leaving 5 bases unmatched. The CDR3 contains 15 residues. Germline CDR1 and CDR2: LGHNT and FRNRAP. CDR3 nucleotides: TGTGCTAGTGGTTTGGGAGCGGGGGGCTTGGAGACCCAGTACTTC. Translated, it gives CASGLGAGGLETQYF.

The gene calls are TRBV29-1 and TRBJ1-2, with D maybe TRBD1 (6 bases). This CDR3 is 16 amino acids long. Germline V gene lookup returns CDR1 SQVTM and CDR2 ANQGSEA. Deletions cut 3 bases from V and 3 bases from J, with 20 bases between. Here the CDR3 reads CSVDLAQGRGDYGYTF. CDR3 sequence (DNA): TGCAGCGTTGATTTGGCACAGGGACGGGGGGACTATGGCTACACCTTC.

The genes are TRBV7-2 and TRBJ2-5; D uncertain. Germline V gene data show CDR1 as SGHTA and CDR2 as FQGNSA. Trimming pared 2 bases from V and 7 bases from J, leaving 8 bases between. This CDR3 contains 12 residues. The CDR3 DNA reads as TGTGCCAGCAGCTTAACTGCCTGGACCCAGTACTTC. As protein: CASSLTAWTQYF.

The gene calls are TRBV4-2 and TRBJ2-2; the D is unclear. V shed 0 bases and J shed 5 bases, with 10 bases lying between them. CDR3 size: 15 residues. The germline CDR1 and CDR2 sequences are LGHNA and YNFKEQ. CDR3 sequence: CASSQEVGITGELFF. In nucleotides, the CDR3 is TGTGCCAGCAGCCAAGAAGTAGGGATAACCGGGGAGCTGTTTTTT.

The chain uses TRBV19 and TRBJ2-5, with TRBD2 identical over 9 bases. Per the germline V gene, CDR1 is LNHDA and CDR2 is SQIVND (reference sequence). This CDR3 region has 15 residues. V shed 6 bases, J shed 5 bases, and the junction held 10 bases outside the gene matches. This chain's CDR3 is CASRSGLARGETQYF. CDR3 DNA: TGTGCCAGTAGGTCAGGACTAGCGCGGGGGGAGACCCAGTACTTC.

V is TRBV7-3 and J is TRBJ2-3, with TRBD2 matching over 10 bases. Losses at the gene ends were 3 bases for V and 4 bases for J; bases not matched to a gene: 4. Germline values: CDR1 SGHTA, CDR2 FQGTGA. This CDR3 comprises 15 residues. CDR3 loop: CASSFERGGPDTQYF. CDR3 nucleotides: TGTGCCAGCAGCTTCGAGCGGGGGGGCCCAGATACGCAGTATTTT.

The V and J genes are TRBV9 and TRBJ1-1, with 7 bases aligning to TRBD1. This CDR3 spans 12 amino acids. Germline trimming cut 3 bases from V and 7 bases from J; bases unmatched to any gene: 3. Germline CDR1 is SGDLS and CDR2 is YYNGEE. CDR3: CASSGDSFEAFF. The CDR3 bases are TGTGCCAGCAGCGGGGACAGTTTTGAAGCTTTCTTT.

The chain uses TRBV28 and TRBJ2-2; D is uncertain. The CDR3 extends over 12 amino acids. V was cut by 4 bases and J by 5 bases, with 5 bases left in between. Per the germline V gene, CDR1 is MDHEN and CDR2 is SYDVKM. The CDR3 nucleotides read TGTGCCAGCAGTTCCCCAACCGGGGAGCTGTTTTTT. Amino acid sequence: CASSSPTGELFF.

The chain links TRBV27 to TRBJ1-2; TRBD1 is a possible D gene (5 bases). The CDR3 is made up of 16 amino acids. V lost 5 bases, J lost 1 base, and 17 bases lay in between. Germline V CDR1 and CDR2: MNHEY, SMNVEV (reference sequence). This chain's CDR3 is CASSLDREPLNYGYTF. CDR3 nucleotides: TGTGCCAGCAGTCTAGACAGAGAACCACTTAACTATGGCTACACCTTC.

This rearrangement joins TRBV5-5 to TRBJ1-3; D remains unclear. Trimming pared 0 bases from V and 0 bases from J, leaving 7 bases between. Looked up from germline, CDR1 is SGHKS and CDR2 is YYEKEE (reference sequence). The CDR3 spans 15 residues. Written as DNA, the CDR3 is TGTGCCAGCAGCTTGGGCCTGAGCTCTGGAAACACCATATATTTT. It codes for CASSLGLSSGNTIYF.

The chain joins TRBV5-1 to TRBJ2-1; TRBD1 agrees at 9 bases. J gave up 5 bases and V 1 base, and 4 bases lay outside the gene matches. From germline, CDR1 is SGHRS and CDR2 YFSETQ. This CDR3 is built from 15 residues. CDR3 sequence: CASSLYRGRHNEQFF. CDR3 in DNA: TGCGCCAGCAGCTTGTACAGGGGGCGCCACAATGAGCAGTTCTTC. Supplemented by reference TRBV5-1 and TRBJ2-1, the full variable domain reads KAGVTQTPRYLIKTRGQQVTLSCSPISGHRSVSWYQQTPGQGLQFLFEYFSETQRNKGNFPGRFSGRQFSNSRSEMNVSTLELGDSALYLCASSLYRGRHNEQFFGPGTRLTVL.

This CDR3 is CASRDRISNYGYTF. CDR3 DNA: TGTGCCAGCAGAGACAGGATATCTAACTATGGCTACACCTTC. The chain carries TRBV2 and TRBJ1-2, with D perhaps TRBD1 (6 bases). CDR3 size: 14 residues. The germline V gene has CDR1 SNHLY and CDR2 FYNNEI. V was cut by 6 bases and J by 0 bases, with 11 bases left in between.

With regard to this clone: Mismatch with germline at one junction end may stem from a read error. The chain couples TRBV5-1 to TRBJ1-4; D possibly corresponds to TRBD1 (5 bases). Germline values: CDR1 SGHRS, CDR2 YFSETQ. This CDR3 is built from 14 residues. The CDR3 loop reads CASSETATNEKLFF. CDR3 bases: TGCGCCAGCAGCGAGACAGCAACGAATGAAAAACTGTTTTTT.

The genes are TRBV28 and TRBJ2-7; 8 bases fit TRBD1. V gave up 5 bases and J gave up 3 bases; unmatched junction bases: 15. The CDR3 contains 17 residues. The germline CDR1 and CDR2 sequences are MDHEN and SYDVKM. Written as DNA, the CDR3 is TGTGCCAGCAGTCTCGGGGCAGGGGGCGGCTATGGCTACGAGCAGTACTTC. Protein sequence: CASSLGAGGGYGYEQYF.

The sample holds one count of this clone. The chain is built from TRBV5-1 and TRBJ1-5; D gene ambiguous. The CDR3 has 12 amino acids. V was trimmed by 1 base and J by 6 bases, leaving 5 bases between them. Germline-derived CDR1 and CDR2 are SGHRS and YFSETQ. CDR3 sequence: CASSLFGQPQHF. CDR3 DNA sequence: TGCGCCAGCAGCTTGTTTGGTCAGCCCCAGCATTTT.

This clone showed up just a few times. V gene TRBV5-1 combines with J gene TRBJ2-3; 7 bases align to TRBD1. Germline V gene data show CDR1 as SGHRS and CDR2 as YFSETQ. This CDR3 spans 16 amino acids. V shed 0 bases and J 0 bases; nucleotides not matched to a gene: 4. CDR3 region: CASSLDGTASTDTQYF. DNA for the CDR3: TGCGCCAGCAGCTTGGATGGGACAGCTAGCACAGATACGCAGTATTTT.

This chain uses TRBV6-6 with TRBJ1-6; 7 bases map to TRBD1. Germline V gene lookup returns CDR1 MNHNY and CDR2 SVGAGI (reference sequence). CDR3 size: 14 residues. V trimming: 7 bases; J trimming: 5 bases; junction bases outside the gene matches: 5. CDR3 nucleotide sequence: TGTGCCAGCAACCCTGGGACAGATAATTCACCCCTCCACTTT. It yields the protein CASNPGTDNSPLHF.

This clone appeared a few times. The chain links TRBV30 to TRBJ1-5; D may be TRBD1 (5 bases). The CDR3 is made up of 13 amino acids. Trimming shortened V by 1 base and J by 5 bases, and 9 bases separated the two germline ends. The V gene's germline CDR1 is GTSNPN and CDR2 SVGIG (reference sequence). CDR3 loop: CAWSAGDDQPQHF. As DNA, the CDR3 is TGTGCCTGGAGTGCTGGGGACGATCAGCCCCAGCATTTT.